This passage covers 25 T cell receptor beta chains from one sample sequenced in a study of blood T cell repertoires in COVID-19 (dated by TCRdb to the early 2020s). Preparation of the library involved the immunoSEQ multiplex PCR assay. Sourced from immuneACCESS, this table was stored by TCRdb with only in-frame sequences that have V and J called. A share of the clones is absent; for the studies checked, an unresolved V gene accounts for under half, and the remainder has no known explanation. The sample data list over 110,000 clones, and approximately 88% of these were observed just once. The ten most abundant clones make up about 5.5% of the sample. Material: PBMCs or T cells enriched from blood (not recorded which). The receptors were sampled from a man in his forties with acute COVID-19.

J is TRBJ1-1 and V is TRBV28, with D hard to call. CDR3 size: 12 residues. In germline, CDR1 is MDHEN, CDR2 SYDVKM. V dropped 7 bases and J dropped 4 bases, with 10 bases sitting between them. Here the CDR3 DNA reads TGTGCCAGCAATGAGGGAGGCACTGAAGCTTTCTTT. Amino acid sequence: CASNEGGTEAFF.

This chain connects TRBV11-2 to TRBJ2-3; unclear D gene. The CDR3 totals 12 residues. The ends were cut back, 5 bases at V and 6 bases at J, with 9 bases in the middle. Germline V gene data show CDR1 as SGHAT and CDR2 as FQNNGV. The CDR3 is CASSATRDTQYF. The DNA of the CDR3 is TGTGCCAGCAGCGCGACGCGGGATACGCAGTATTTT.

Notes on this clone: Other DNA sequences in this specimen translate into the identical CDR3. The chain employs TRBV19 and TRBJ2-3; no reliable D call. The CDR3 spans 12 residues. With 5 bases removed from V and 3 bases from J, the gap between germline ends came to 6 bases. Germline V gene data show CDR1 as LNHDA and CDR2 as SQIVND (reference sequence). CDR3 sequence: CASSPRTDTQYF. CDR3 coding DNA: TGTGCCAGTAGTCCTAGGACAGATACGCAGTATTTT. The full variable domain, completed using reference TRBV19 and TRBJ2-3, is DGGITQSPKYLFRKEGQNVTLSCEQNLNHDAMYWYRQDPGQGLRLIYYSQIVNDFQKGDIAEGYSVSREKKESFPLTVTSAQKNPTAFYLCASSPRTDTQYFGPGTRLTVL.

This chain links TRBV19 with TRBJ2-5, with a tentative D call TRBD1 (6 bases). Trimming cost V 2 bases and J 3 bases, with 13 bases left between them. CDR3 length: 15 amino acids. CDR1 and CDR2 from the germline V gene are LNHDA and SQIVND (reference sequence). CDR3 DNA sequence: TGTGCCAGTAGTATATTCCACAGGGAAAAAGAGACCCAGTACTTC. Translation gives CASSIFHREKETQYF.

This chain links TRBV7-6 with TRBJ2-2, with D possibly matching TRBD2 (6 bases). The CDR3 has 16 residues. CDR1 and CDR2 from the germline V gene are SGHVS and FNYEAQ. Trimming stripped 3 bases from V and 0 bases from J, with 11 bases between. The CDR3 DNA sequence: TGTGCCAGCAGCTTCCTTAGCGGTGCGAACACCGGGGAGCTGTTTTTT. Amino acids: CASSFLSGANTGELFF.

This clone was found a few times. The chain is built from TRBV4-3 and TRBJ1-4, with no clear D. V lost 2 bases to trimming and J lost 4 bases, with 14 bases between them. Germline V gene lookup returns CDR1 LGHNA and CDR2 YSLEER. The CDR3 is 16 amino acids. CDR3 DNA: TGCGCCAGCAGCCAAAACTCTGAGGGTTATAATGAAAAACTGTTTTTT. Residues: CASSQNSEGYNEKLFF.

V and J are TRBV28 and TRBJ1-6; the D is unclear. The CDR3 runs to 14 residues. Germline values: CDR1 MDHEN, CDR2 SYDVKM. The ends were cut back, 5 bases at V and 13 bases at J, with 18 bases in the middle. The CDR3 protein is CASSAADPPSPLHF. The DNA for the CDR3 is TGTGCCAGCAGTGCAGCGGATCCCCCGAGTCCCCTCCACTTT.

The rearrangement links TRBV9 to TRBJ1-6, with TRBD1 matching over 8 bases. The CDR3 is 14 residues long. The germline gives CDR1 SGDLS, CDR2 YYNGEE. J gave up 7 bases and V 3 bases, and 3 bases lay outside the gene matches. The CDR3 region has the DNA TGTGCCAGCAGCGCCAGGGGGCCCAATTCACCCCTCCACTTT. This encodes CASSARGPNSPLHF.

This chain joins TRBV9 and TRBJ2-1; D unclear. Germline V gene sequence: CDR1 SGDLS, CDR2 YYNGEE. The CDR3 consists of 16 residues. Deletions cut 0 bases from V and 5 bases from J, with 15 bases between. The DNA of the CDR3 is TGTGCCAGCAGCGTAGCTCGGATAGCCAGCGACAATGAGCAGTTCTTC. Its protein is CASSVARIASDNEQFF. The full variable domain, its missing parts supplied by reference TRBV9 and TRBJ2-1, is DSGVTQTPKHLITATGQRVTLRCSPRSGDLSVYWYQQSLDQGLQFLIQYYNGEERAKGNILERFSAQQFPDLHSELNLSSLELGDSALYFCASSVARIASDNEQFFGPGTRLTVL.

The gene calls are TRBV6-5 and TRBJ2-7; perhaps TRBD2 as D (7 bases). The V gene lost 7 bases and the J gene lost 5 bases, with 21 bases spanning the gap. The CDR3 consists of 15 residues. In germline, CDR1 is MNHEY, CDR2 SVGAGI. The CDR3 sequence is CASTREGGPVHEQYF. The CDR3 nucleotides read TGTGCCAGCACGAGGGAGGGGGGGCCGGTCCACGAGCAGTACTTC.

This chain links TRBV28 with TRBJ1-6; TRBD1 aligns across 8 bases. The CDR3 has 15 amino acids. Trimming cost V 5 bases and J 9 bases; bases outside gene matches: 9. Germline CDR1 and CDR2: MDHEN and SYDVKM. CDR3 protein: CASSPSDRESSPLHF. Written as DNA, the CDR3 is TGTGCCAGCAGTCCGTCGGACAGGGAAAGTTCACCCCTCCACTTT.

The chain combines TRBV12-3 or TRBV12-4 with TRBJ2-7, with D maybe TRBD1 (6 bases). The CDR3 sequence is 13 residues long. V lost 7 bases to trimming and J lost 5 bases, with 15 bases between them. In DNA form, the CDR3 reads TGTGCCAGCACAAACTCAGGGGACCACGAGCAGTACTTC. Translated: CASTNSGDHEQYF.

The V gene is TRBV27, the J gene TRBJ2-2, with 10 bases that match TRBD2. V shed 3 bases, J shed 3 bases, and the junction held 7 bases outside the gene matches. The CDR3 is 17 amino acids. Germline lookup yields CDR1 MNHEY and CDR2 SMNVEV (reference sequence). The CDR3, as DNA: TGTGCCAGCAGTTTCCTAGCGGGAGTATCGGACACCGGGGAGCTGTTTTTT. Amino acid sequence: CASSFLAGVSDTGELFF.

In this sample, this clone turned up a few times. The V and J genes are TRBV7-2 and TRBJ2-3, with TRBD1 as a possible D gene (7 bases). V dropped 4 bases and J dropped 3 bases, with 17 bases sitting between them. There are 16 residues in the CDR3. The V gene's germline CDR1 is SGHTA and CDR2 FQGNSA. CDR3 bases: TGTGCCAGCAGCTACCAGGGGGACTCTGGGACAGATACGCAGTATTTT. This encodes CASSYQGDSGTDTQYF.

The rearrangement joins TRBV6-5 to TRBJ1-2; a possible D gene is TRBD1 (5 bases). CDR3 length equals 12 residues. V was pared by 6 bases and J by 8 bases, with 13 bases between. CDR1 and CDR2 (germline): MNHEY, SVGAGI. As DNA, the CDR3 is TGTGCCAGCAGCCACGGGGGGGTAGGCTACACCTTC. Encoded protein: CASSHGGVGYTF.

The chain recombines TRBV5-5 with TRBJ2-1; 10 bases map to TRBD2. The V gene's germline CDR1 is SGHKS and CDR2 YYEKEE (reference sequence). This CDR3 is built from 15 residues. V shed 3 bases, J shed 7 bases, and the junction held 7 bases outside the gene matches. The CDR3 loop reads CASSWTSGEGNEQFF. The CDR3 coding sequence is TGTGCCAGCAGCTGGACTAGCGGAGAAGGGAATGAGCAGTTCTTC.

The gene calls are TRBV9 and TRBJ1-2, with D hard to call. Trimming stripped 0 bases from V and 4 bases from J, with 10 bases between. Germline values: CDR1 SGDLS, CDR2 YYNGEE. The CDR3 contains 14 residues. For the CDR3, the DNA is TGTGCCAGCAGCGTAGAAGAGGGTGCCTATGGCTACACCTTC. It encodes CASSVEEGAYGYTF.

V gene TRBV5-5 combines with J gene TRBJ1-3; D unresolved. Trimming took off 0 bases at V and 1 base at J, with 5 bases between the two ends. The CDR3 has 14 amino acids. Germline V gives CDR1 SGHKS, CDR2 YYEKEE (reference sequence). The CDR3 is CASSLGASGNTIYF. In DNA form, the CDR3 reads TGTGCCAGCAGCTTGGGGGCTTCTGGAAACACCATATATTTT.

The sample holds one count of this clone. V usage is TRBV4-1 and J usage is TRBJ1-5; no clear D gene. Trimming pared 0 bases from V and 4 bases from J, leaving 7 bases between. CDR3 size: 14 residues. From germline, CDR1 is MGHRA and CDR2 YSYEKL. The CDR3 protein is CASSQDPKNQPQHF. DNA of the CDR3: TGCGCCAGCAGCCAAGACCCAAAAAATCAGCCCCAGCATTTT.

The V and J genes are TRBV2 and TRBJ2-1; 11 bases fit TRBD2. CDR3 length: 15 amino acids. The J segment lost 7 bases and the V segment lost 4 bases, leaving 6 bases of the junction unmatched. Germline V gene sequence: CDR1 SNHLY, CDR2 FYNNEI. Here the CDR3 DNA reads TGTGCCAGCAGTGTATTAGCGGGGGGGCAGAATGAGCAGTTCTTC. Protein sequence: CASSVLAGGQNEQFF.

The V call is TRBV24-1, the J call TRBJ2-5; no clear D. V was clipped by 4 bases and J by 2 bases, with 4 bases between them. In germline, CDR1 is KGHDR, CDR2 SFDVKD. The CDR3 totals 12 residues. The CDR3 nucleotides are TGTGCCACCAGTGACTCTCAAGAGACCCAGTACTTC. It is translated as CATSDSQETQYF.

This sequence joins TRBV3-1 (or the pseudogene TRBV3-2) and TRBJ1-2, with 9 bases aligning to TRBD1. CDR3 size: 17 residues. Germline assignment: CDR1 LGHDT and CDR2 YNNKEL (reference sequence). The V and J ends lost 4 bases and 7 bases, in that order; junction bases with no gene match: 16. CDR3 residues: CASSPGQGRIALVGYTF. CDR3 DNA sequence: TGTGCCAGCAGCCCCGGACAGGGGCGAATTGCATTGGTTGGCTACACCTTC.

This chain uses TRBV6-5 with TRBJ1-2; TRBD1 is a possible D gene (6 bases). The CDR3 runs to 15 residues. The V end was cut by 6 bases, the J end by 5 bases, with 19 bases between. CDR1 MNHEY and CDR2 SVGAGI come from the germline V gene. The CDR3 DNA reads as TGTGCCAGCAGCCGGGACAAGGGCTTACCGTATGGCTACACCTTC. Encoded protein: CASSRDKGLPYGYTF.

This chain uses TRBV11-2 with TRBJ2-1, with TRBD1 matching 7 bases. The CDR3 has 16 amino acids. Germline V gene lookup returns CDR1 SGHAT and CDR2 FQNNGV. After removal of 0 bases from V and 2 bases from J, the junction contained 4 bases not matched to a gene. CDR3 bases: TGTGCCAGCAGCTTAGAATGGCAGGGGGCCTACAATGAGCAGTTCTTC. The encoded protein is CASSLEWQGAYNEQFF.

This chain joins TRBV5-1 and TRBJ2-7; 7 bases fit TRBD1. With V trimmed by 0 bases and J by 4 bases, 4 bases remained unmatched. This CDR3 region has 14 residues. Germline V gene sequence: CDR1 SGHRS, CDR2 YFSETQ. The CDR3 nucleotides are TGCGCCAGCAGCTTGGTCCCAGGGGGTTACGAGCAGTACTTC. Amino acids: CASSLVPGGYEQYF.